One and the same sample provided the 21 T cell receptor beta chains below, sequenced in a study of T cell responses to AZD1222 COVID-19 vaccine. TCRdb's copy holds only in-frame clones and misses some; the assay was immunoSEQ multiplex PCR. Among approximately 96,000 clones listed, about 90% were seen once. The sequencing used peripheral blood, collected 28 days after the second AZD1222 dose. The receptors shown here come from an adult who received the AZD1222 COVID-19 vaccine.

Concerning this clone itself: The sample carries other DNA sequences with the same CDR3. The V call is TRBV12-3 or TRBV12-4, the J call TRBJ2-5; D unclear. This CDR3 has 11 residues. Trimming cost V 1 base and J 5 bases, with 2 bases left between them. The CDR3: CASSLGETQYF. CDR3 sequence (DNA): TGTGCCAGCAGTTTAGGGGAGACCCAGTACTTC.

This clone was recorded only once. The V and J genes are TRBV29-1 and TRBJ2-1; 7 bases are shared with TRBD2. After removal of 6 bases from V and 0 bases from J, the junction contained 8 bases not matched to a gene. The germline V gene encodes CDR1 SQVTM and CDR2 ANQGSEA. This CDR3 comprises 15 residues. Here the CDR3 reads CSVARAGSSYNEQFF. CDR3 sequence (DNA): TGCAGCGTGGCACGAGCGGGATCCTCCTACAATGAGCAGTTCTTC.

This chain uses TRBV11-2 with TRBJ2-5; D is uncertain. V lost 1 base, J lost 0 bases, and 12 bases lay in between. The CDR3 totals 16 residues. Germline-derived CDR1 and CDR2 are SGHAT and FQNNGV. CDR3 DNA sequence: TGTGCCAGCAGCTTAGTGCCAGGCCCCTACCAAGAGACCCAGTACTTC. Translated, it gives CASSLVPGPYQETQYF.

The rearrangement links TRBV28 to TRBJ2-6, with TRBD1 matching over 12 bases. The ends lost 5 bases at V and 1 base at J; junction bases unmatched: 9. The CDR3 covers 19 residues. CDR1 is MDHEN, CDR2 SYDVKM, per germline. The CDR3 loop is CASSPRDRGRFSGANVLTF. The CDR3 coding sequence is TGTGCCAGCAGTCCACGGGACAGGGGGCGATTTTCTGGGGCCAACGTCCTGACTTTC.

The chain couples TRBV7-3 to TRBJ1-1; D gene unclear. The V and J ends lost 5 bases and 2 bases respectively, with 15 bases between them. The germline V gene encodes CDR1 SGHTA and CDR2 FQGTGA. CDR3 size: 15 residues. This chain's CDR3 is CASSPLTTSNTEAFF. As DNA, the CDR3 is TGTGCCAGCAGCCCGCTGACTACTTCTAACACTGAAGCTTTCTTT.

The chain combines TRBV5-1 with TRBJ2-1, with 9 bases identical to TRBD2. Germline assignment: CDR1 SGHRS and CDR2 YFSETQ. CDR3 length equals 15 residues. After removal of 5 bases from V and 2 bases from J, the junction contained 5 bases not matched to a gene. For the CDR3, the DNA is TGCGCCAGCAGAATAGCGGGAGAAACCTACAATGAGCAGTTCTTC. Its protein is CASRIAGETYNEQFF.

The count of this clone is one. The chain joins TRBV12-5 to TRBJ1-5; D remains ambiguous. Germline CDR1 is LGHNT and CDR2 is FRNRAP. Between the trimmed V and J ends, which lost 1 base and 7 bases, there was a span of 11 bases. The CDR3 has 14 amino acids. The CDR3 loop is CASGLDKSRQPQHF. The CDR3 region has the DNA TGTGCTAGTGGTTTGGACAAATCACGGCAGCCCCAGCATTTT. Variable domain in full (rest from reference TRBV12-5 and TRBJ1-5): DARVTQTPRHKVTEMGQEVTMRCQPILGHNTVFWYRQTMMQGLELLAYFRNRAPLDDSGMPKDRFSAEMPDATLATLKIQPSEPRDSAVYFCASGLDKSRQPQHFGDGTRLSIL.

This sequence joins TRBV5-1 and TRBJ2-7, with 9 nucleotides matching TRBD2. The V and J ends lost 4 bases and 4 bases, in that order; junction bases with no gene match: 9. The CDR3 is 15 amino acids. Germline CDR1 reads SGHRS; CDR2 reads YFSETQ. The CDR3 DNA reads TGCGCCAGCAGCGCAAGCAGGACTAGCGTATACGAGCAGTACTTC. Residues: CASSASRTSVYEQYF.

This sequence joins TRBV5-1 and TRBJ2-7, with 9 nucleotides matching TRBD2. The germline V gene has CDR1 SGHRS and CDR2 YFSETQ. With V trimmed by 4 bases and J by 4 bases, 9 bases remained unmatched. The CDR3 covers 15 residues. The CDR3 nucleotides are TGCGCCAGCAGCCGAGCCGGGACTAGCAAATACGAGCAGTACTTC. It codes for CASSRAGTSKYEQYF.

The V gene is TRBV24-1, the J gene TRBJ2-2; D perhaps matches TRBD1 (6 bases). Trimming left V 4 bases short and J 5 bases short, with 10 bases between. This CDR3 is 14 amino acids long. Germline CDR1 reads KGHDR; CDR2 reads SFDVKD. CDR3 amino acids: CATSDPGQTGELFF. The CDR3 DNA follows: TGTGCCACCAGTGACCCGGGACAAACCGGGGAGCTGTTTTTT.

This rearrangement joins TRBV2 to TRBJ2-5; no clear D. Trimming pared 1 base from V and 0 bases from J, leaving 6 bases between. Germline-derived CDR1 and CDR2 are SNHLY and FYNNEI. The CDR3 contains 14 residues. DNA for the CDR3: TGTGCCAGCAGTGAAGACAGACACCAAGAGACCCAGTACTTC. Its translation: CASSEDRHQETQYF. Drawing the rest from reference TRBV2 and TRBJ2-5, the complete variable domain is EPEVTQTPSHQVTQMGQEVILRCVPISNHLYFYWYRQILGQKVEFLVSFYNNEISEKSEIFDDQFSVERPDGSNFTLKIRSTKLEDSAMYFCASSEDRHQETQYFGPGTRLLVL.

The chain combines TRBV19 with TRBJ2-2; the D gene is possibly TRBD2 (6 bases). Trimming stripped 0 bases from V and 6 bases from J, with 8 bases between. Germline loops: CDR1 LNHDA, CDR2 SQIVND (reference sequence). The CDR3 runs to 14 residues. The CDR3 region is CASSIDGEAGELFF. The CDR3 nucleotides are TGTGCCAGTAGTATAGACGGGGAGGCCGGGGAGCTGTTTTTT.

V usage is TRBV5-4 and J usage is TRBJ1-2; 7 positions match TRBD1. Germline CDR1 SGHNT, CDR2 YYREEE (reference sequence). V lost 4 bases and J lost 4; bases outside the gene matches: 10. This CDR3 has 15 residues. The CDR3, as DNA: TGTGCCAGCAGCGACTCACAGGGGATTGGCTATGGCTACACCTTC. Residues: CASSDSQGIGYGYTF.

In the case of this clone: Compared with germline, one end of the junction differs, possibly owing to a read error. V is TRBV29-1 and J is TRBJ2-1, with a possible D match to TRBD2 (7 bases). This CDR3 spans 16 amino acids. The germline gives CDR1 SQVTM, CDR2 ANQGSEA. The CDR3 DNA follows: TGCAGCGCTGAAAGGGGGGCGGGAGTTTCTTACAATGAGCAGTTCTTC. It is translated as CSAERGAGVSYNEQFF.

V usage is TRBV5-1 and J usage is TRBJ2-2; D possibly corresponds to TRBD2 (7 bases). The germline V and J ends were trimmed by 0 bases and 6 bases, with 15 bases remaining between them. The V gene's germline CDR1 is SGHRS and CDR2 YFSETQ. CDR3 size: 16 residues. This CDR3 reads CASSLVSGGGSGELFF. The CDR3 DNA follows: TGCGCCAGCAGCTTGGTTTCGGGGGGCGGATCCGGGGAGCTGTTTTTT.

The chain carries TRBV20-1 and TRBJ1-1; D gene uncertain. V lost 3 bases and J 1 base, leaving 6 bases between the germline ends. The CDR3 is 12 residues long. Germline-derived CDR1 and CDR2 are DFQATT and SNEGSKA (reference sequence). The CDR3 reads CSASSANTEAFF. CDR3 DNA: TGCAGTGCTAGTTCTGCGAACACTGAAGCTTTCTTT.

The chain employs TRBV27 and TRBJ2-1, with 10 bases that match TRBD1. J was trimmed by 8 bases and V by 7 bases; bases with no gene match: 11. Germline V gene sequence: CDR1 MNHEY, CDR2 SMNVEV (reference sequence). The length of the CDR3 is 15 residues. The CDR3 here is CASIPGTGDSDEQFF. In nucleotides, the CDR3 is TGTGCCAGCATCCCAGGGACAGGGGACAGTGATGAGCAGTTCTTC.

CDR3: CASRPGQRNSPLHF. Written as DNA, the CDR3 is TGTGCCAGCAGACCGGGACAGAGAAATTCACCCCTCCACTTT. V gene TRBV27 combines with J gene TRBJ1-6; 7 positions match TRBD1. The CDR3 runs to 14 residues. Germline V CDR1 and CDR2: MNHEY, SMNVEV (reference sequence). J was trimmed by 7 bases and V by 6 bases; bases with no gene match: 6.

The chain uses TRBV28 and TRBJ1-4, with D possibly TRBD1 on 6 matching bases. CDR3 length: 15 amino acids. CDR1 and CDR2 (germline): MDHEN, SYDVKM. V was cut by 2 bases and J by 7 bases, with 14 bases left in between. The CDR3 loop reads CASSLPLRGREKLFF. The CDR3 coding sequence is TGTGCCAGCAGTTTACCCCTCAGGGGCCGTGAAAAACTGTTTTTT.

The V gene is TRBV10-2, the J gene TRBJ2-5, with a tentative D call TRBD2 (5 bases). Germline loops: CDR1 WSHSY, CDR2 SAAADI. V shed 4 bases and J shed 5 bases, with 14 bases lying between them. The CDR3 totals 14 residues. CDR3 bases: TGCGCCAGCAGTGGCGGAGGCCGGCCGGAGACCCAGTACTTC. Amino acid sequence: CASSGGGRPETQYF.

CDR3 DNA: TGTGCCAGCAGCTTTGACAGACCTAACACTGAAGCTTTCTTT. Translation gives CASSFDRPNTEAFF. The chain has TRBV5-5 and TRBJ1-1; perhaps TRBD1 as D (5 bases). V dropped 2 bases and J dropped 2 bases, with 10 bases sitting between them. This CDR3 contains 14 residues. CDR1 is SGHKS, CDR2 YYEKEE, per germline (reference sequence).